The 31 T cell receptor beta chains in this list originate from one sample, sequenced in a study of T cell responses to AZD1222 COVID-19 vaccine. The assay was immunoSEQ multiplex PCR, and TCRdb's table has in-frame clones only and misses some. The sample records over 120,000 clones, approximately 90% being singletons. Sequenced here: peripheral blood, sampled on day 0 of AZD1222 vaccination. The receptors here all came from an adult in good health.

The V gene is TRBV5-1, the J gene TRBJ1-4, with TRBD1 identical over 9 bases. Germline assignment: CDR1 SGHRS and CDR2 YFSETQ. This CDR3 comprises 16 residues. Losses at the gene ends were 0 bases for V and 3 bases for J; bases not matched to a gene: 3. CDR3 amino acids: CASSLGGQGANEKLFF. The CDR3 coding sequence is TGCGCCAGCAGCTTGGGGGGACAGGGAGCTAATGAAAAACTGTTTTTT.

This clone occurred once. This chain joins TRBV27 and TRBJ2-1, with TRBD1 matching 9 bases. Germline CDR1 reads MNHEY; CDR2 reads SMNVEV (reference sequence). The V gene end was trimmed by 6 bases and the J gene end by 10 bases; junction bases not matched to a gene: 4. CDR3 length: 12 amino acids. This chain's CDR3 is CASRTGGGEQFF. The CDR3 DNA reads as TGTGCCAGCAGGACAGGGGGGGGCGAGCAGTTCTTC.

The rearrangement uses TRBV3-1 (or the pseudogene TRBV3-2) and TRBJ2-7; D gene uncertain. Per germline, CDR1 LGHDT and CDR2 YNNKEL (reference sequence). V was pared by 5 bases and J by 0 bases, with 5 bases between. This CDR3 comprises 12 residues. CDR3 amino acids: CASSAPSYEQYF. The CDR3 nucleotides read TGTGCCAGCAGCGCCCCCTCCTACGAGCAGTACTTC.

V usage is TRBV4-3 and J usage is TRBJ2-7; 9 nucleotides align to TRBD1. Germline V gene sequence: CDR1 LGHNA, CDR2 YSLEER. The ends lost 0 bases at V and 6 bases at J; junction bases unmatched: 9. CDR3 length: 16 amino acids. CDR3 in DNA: TGCGCCAGCAGCCAAGATCCGGGACAGGGATTTCGCGAGCAGTACTTC. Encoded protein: CASSQDPGQGFREQYF.

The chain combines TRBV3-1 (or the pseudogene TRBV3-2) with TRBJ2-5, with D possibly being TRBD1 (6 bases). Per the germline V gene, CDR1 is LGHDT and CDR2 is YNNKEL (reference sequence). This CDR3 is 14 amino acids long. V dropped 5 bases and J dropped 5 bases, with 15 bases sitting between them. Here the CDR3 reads CASSGYRDGETQYF. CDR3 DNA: TGTGCCAGCAGCGGATACAGGGATGGGGAGACCCAGTACTTC.

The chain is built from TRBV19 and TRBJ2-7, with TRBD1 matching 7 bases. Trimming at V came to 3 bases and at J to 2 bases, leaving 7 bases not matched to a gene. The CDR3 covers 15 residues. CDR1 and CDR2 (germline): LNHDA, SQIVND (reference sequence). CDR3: CASSILVDRAYEQYF. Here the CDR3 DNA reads TGTGCCAGTAGTATTTTGGTCGACAGGGCCTACGAGCAGTACTTC.

This CDR3 is CASSRSGAEAFF. The CDR3 bases are TGTGCCAGTAGCAGATCAGGGGCTGAAGCTTTCTTT. The rearrangement uses TRBV6-6 and TRBJ1-1; maybe TRBD1 (6 bases). Between the trimmed V and J ends, which lost 9 bases and 6 bases, there was a span of 14 bases. Germline CDR1 and CDR2: MNHNY and SVGAGI (reference sequence). CDR3 length: 12 residues.

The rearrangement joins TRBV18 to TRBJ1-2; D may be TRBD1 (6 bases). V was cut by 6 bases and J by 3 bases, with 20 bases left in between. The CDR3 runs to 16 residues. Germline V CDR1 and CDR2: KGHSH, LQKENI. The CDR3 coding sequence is TGTGCCAGCTCCCCGTTCCTCCAGGGGCAGGACTATGGCTACACCTTC. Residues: CASSPFLQGQDYGYTF.

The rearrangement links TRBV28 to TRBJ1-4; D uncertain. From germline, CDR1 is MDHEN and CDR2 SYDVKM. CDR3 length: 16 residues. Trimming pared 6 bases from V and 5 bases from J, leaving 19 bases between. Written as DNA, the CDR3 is TGTGCCAGCAGCCAGGACGGAGAAGGGCTAAATGAAAAACTGTTTTTT. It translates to CASSQDGEGLNEKLFF. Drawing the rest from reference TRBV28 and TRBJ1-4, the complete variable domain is DVKVTQSSRYLVKRTGEKVFLECVQDMDHENMFWYRQDPGLGLRLIYFSYDVKMKEKGDIPEGYSVSREKKERFSLILESASTNQTSMYLCASSQDGEGLNEKLFFGSGTQLSVL.

The CDR3 sequence is CSVEEETQYF. For the CDR3, the DNA is TGCAGCGTTGAGGAAGAGACCCAGTACTTC. The chain has TRBV29-1 and TRBJ2-5; D gene ambiguous. Germline CDR1 SQVTM, CDR2 ANQGSEA. The length of the CDR3 is 10 residues. V dropped 3 bases and J dropped 3 bases, with 2 bases sitting between them.

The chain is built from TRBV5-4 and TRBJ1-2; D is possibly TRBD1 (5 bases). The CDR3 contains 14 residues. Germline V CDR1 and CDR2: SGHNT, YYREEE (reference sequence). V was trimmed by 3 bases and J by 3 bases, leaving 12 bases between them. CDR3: CASSSPGGHYGYTF. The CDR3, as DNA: TGTGCCAGCAGCTCACCCGGGGGTCACTATGGCTACACCTTC.

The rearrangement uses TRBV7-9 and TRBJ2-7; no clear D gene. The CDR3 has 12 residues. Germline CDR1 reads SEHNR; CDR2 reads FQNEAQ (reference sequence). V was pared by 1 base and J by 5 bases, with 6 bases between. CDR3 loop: CASSLVEHEQYF. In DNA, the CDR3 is TGTGCCAGCAGCTTAGTGGAGCACGAGCAGTACTTC.

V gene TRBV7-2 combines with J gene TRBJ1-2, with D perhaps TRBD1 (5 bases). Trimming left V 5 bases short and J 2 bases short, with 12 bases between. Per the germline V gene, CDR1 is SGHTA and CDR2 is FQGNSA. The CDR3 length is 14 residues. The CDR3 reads CASSQDITNYGYTF. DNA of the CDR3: TGTGCCAGCAGCCAGGACATCACCAACTATGGCTACACCTTC.

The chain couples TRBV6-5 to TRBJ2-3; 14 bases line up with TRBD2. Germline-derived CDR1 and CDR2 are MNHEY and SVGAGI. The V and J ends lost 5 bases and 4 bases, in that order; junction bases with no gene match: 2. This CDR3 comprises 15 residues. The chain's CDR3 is CASSQTSGGADTQYF. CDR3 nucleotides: TGTGCCAGCAGTCAGACTAGCGGGGGGGCAGATACGCAGTATTTT.

The CDR3 sequence: CASSMDRTNEKLFF. DNA for the CDR3: TGTGCCAGCAGCATGGACAGAACTAATGAAAAACTGTTTTTT. The rearrangement links TRBV7-9 to TRBJ1-4, with D perhaps matching TRBD1 (6 bases). V lost 5 bases and J 1 base, leaving 8 bases between the germline ends. This CDR3 is built from 14 residues. Germline assignment: CDR1 SEHNR and CDR2 FQNEAQ (reference sequence).

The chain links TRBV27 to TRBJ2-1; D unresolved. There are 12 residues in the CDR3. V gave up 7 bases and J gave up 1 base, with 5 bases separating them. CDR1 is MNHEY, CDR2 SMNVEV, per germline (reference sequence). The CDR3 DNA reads TGTGCCAGCAAAACGTCCTACAATGAGCAGTTCTTC. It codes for CASKTSYNEQFF.

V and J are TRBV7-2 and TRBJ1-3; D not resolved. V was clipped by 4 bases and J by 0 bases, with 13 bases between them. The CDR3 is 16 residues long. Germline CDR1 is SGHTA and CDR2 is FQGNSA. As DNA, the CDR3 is TGTGCCAGCAGCTCAGACCAGATCCTCTCTGGAAACACCATATATTTT. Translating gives CASSSDQILSGNTIYF.

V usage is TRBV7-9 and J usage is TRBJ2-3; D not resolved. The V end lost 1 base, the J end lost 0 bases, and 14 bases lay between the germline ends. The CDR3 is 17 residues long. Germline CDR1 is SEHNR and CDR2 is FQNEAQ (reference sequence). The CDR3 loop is CASSLVGASTSTDTQYF. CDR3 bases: TGTGCCAGCAGCTTAGTAGGAGCGAGCACTAGCACAGATACGCAGTATTTT.

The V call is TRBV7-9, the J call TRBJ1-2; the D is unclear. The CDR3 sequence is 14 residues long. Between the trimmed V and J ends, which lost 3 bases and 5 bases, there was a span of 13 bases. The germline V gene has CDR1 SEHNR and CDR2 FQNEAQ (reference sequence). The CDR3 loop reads CASSFVAGTYGYTF. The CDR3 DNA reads TGTGCCAGCAGCTTTGTCGCCGGTACTTATGGCTACACCTTC.

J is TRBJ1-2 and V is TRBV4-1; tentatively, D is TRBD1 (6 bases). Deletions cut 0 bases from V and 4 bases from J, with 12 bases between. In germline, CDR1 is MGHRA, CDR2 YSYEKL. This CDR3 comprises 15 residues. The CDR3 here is CASSQDRTASYGYTF. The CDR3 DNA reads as TGCGCCAGCAGCCAAGATCGGACAGCTTCCTATGGCTACACCTTC.

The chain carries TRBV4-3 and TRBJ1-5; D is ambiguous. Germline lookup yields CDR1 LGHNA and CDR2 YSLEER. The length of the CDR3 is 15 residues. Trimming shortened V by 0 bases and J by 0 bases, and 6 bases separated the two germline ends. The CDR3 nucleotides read TGCGCCAGCAGCCAAGATGCTCCTAGCAATCAGCCCCAGCATTTT. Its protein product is CASSQDAPSNQPQHF.

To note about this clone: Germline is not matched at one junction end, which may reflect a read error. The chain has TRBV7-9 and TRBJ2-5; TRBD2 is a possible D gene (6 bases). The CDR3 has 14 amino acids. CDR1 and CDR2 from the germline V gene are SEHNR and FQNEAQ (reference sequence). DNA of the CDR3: TGTGCCAGCAGCTTCCCGGGGGTCCAAGAGACCCGGTACTTC. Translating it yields CASSFPGVQETRYF.

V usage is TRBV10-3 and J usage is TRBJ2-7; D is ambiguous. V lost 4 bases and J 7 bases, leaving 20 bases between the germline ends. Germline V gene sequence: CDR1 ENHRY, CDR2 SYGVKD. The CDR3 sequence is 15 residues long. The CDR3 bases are TGTGCCATCAGTGTGGTGCCCCGATTGGCATTGGAGCAGTACTTC. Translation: CAISVVPRLALEQYF.

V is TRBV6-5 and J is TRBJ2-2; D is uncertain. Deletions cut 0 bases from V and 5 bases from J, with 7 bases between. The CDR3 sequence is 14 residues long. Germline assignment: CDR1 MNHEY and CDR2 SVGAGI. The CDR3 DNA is TGTGCCAGCAGTTACTCGATGGGGACCGGGGAGCTGTTTTTT. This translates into CASSYSMGTGELFF.

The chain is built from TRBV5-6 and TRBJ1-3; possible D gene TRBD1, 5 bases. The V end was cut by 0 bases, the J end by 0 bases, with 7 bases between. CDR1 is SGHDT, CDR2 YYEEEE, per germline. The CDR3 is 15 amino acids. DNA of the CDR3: TGTGCCAGCAGCTTGGTGGGGCACTCTGGAAACACCATATATTTT. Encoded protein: CASSLVGHSGNTIYF.

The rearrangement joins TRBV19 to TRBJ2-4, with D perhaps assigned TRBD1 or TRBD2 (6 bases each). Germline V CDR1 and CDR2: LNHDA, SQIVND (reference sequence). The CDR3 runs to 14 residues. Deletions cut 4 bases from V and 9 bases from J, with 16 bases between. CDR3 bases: TGTGCCAGTAGTACTTTGGGGGGCGCTTTCATTCAGTACTTC. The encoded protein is CASSTLGGAFIQYF.

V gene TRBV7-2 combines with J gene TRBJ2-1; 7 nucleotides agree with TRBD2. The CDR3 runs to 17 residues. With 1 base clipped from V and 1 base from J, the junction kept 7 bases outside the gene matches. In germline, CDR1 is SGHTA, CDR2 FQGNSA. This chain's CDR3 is CASSLGDLAVSYNEQFF. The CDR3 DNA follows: TGTGCCAGCAGCTTAGGGGATCTAGCGGTTTCCTACAATGAGCAGTTCTTC.

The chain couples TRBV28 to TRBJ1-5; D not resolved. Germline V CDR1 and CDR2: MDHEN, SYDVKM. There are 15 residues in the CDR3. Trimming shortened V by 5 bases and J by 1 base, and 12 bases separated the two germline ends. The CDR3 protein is CASSPSRLSNQPQHF. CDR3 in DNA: TGTGCCAGCAGTCCCTCCCGGCTGAGCAATCAGCCCCAGCATTTT.

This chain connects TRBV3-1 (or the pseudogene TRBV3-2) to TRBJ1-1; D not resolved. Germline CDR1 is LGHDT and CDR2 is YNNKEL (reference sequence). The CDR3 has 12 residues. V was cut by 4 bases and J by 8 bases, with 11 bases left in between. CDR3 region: CASSRLRAEAFF. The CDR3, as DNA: TGTGCCAGCAGCCGGTTGCGAGCCGAAGCTTTCTTT.

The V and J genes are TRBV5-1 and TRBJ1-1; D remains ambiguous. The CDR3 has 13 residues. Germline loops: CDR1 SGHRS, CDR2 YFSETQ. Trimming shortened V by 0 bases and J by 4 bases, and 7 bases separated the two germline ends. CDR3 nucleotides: TGCGCCAGCAGCTTGGGGGATGTCACTGAAGCTTTCTTT. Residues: CASSLGDVTEAFF. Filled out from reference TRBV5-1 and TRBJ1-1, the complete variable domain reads KAGVTQTPRYLIKTRGQQVTLSCSPISGHRSVSWYQQTPGQGLQFLFEYFSETQRNKGNFPGRFSGRQFSNSRSEMNVSTLELGDSALYLCASSLGDVTEAFFGQGTRLTVV.

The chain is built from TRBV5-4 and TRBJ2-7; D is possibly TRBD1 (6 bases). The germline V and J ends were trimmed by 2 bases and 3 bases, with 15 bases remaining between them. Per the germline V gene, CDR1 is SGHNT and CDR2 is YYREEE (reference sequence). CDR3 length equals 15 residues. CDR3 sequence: CASSFPGQTLYEQYF. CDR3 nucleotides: TGTGCCAGCAGCTTCCCCGGACAGACGCTCTACGAGCAGTACTTC.